These T cell receptor beta chains were read from a single sample in a study of human T cells and chemical hapten exposure. Using its own MiXCR run on the RACE reads, TCRdb lists one record per CDR3 protein. This sample carries fewer than 400,000 distinct CDR3 sequences, around 7% of them seen once, and the ten largest clones take more than 7%. The sample in question was whole blood, obtained in connection with sensitization to the hapten diphenylcyclopropenone (DPC). These receptors were collected from a young woman with alopecia areata. Some clones in this sample may be carry-over from other donors' samples. CDR3s include the opening cysteine and the closing phenylalanine or tryptophan. The D gene is left open where the match is weak. Only part of the rows carry a size: once, few, many, or a class if the clone is expanded.

J gene	D gene	clone size	V gene	CDR3 DNA	CDR3 protein
TRBJ2-7	TRBD2	.	TRBV28	TGTGCCAGCAGTTTGCCGGCGGGAGGGGACTACGAGCAGTACTTC	CASSLPAGGDYEQYF
TRBJ2-3	.	.	TRBV15	TGTGCCACCAGCGAGGGGATTGCGAGTACGCAGTATTTT	CATSEGIASTQYF
TRBJ2-1	.	many	TRBV11-2	TGTGCCAGCAGCTTAGTGCTGACCGGGGGAGGAGATGAGCAGTTCTTC	CASSLVLTGGGDEQFF
TRBJ2-1	TRBD2	many	TRBV12-3/TRBV12-4	TGTGCCAGCAGTTCTGGGCCAGTCGGGGGGAATGAGCAGTTCTTC	CASSSGPVGGNEQFF
TRBJ1-1	.	.	TRBV6-5	TGTGCCAGCAGTTACTCTGGGACTTTGGGGGCTTTCTTT	CASSYSGTLGAFF
TRBJ2-2	.	.	TRBV7-6	TGTGCCAGCAGCCCCAGATCAGGGGAAGTTCTTACCGGGGAGCTGTTTTTT	CASSPRSGEVLTGELFF
TRBJ1-2	.	many	TRBV24-1	TGTGCCACCAGTGATGAAGGGAGGAACAACTATGGCTACACCTTC	CATSDEGRNNYGYTF
TRBJ2-3	.	.	TRBV11-2	TGTGCCAGCAGCCCCATGGATTTAAATACGCAGTATTTT	CASSPMDLNTQYF
TRBJ1-5	TRBD1	.	TRBV18	TGTGCCAGCTCATCGCTCAAAGGGACAGGGCAGAATCAGCCCCAGCATTTT	CASSSLKGTGQNQPQHF
TRBJ1-6	TRBD1	.	TRBV7-2	TGTGCCAGCAGCTTAGCGGTGTCTTACCAGGGGGACAATTCACCCCTCCACTTT	CASSLAVSYQGDNSPLHF
TRBJ2-1	TRBD2	many	TRBV2	TGTGCCAGCAGTCAAGAGCTAGCGGGGGGGAATGAGCAGTTCTTC	CASSQELAGGNEQFF
TRBJ2-4	.	many	TRBV28	TGTGCCAGCAGTATAAACAGGGACGGCGGAAACATTCAGTACTTC	CASSINRDGGNIQYF
TRBJ1-5	TRBD1	few	TRBV20-1	TGCAGTGCTACCGGACAGGGAGGCAATCAGCCCCAGCATTTT	CSATGQGGNQPQHF
TRBJ2-7	TRBD2	many	TRBV7-2	TGTGCCAGCAGCTTAGGCCTAGCGGGGGCCGGTCGTGAGCAGTACTTC	CASSLGLAGAGREQYF
TRBJ1-4	TRBD1	.	TRBV12-3/TRBV12-4	TGTGCCAGCAAGGTCTCTGGCAGGGGGCGCGAAAAACTGTTTTTT	CASKVSGRGREKLFF
TRBJ1-6	.	few	TRBV7-2	TGTGCCAGCAGCTTATGGGATTCCAATTCACCCCTCCACTTT	CASSLWDSNSPLHF
TRBJ1-1	.	few	TRBV7-2	TGTGCCAGCAGCTACTACCGGGGCACTGAAGCTTTCTTT	CASSYYRGTEAFF
TRBJ1-5	.	.	TRBV7-6	TGTGCCAGCAGCTTGGACGAAGACGATCAGCCCCAGCATTTT	CASSLDEDDQPQHF
TRBJ2-1	.	many	TRBV12-3/TRBV12-4	TGTGCCAGCAGTTTCTCGACCAATGAGCAGTTCTTC	CASSFSTNEQFF
TRBJ2-1	.	.	TRBV6-7	TGTGCCAGCAGGACGCAGTGTGACTCCTACAATGAGCAGTTCTTC	CASRTQCDSYNEQFF
TRBJ1-2	TRBD1	few	TRBV7-6	TGTGCCAGCAGCTTAGAGCGGGATGGACAGGCCTATGGCTACACCTTC	CASSLERDGQAYGYTF
TRBJ2-3	TRBD1	many	TRBV7-2	TGTGCCAGCAGCTATTTGACAGGGGGTTCCACAGATACGCAGTATTTT	CASSYLTGGSTDTQYF
TRBJ2-1	TRBD2	few	TRBV12-3/TRBV12-4	TGTGCCAGCAGCCCCGAGGGTAGCGGGGGGTTTTACAATGAGCAGTTCTTC	CASSPEGSGGFYNEQFF
TRBJ2-1	.	few	TRBV7-9	TGTGCCATCCCCGAGGGCCATGATGAGCAGTTCTTC	CAIPEGHDEQFF
TRBJ1-1	TRBD1	many	TRBV18	TGTGCCAGCTCCGGACAGGGGGCCTCCTCGAACACTGAAGCTTTCTTT	CASSGQGASSNTEAFF
TRBJ2-7	.	.	TRBV7-9	TGTGCCAGCAGCTTCCAGACCTACGAGCAGTACTTC	CASSFQTYEQYF
TRBJ1-1	.	.	TRBV12-3/TRBV12-4	TGTGCCAGCAGTTTCTACGATCGGGGGAACACTGAAGCTTTCTTT	CASSFYDRGNTEAFF
TRBJ2-5	.	.	TRBV13	TGTGCCAGCAGCTCTCTCGGTGCCCAGTACTTC	CASSSLGAQYF
TRBJ1-2	.	.	TRBV20-1	TGCAGTGCTGATACTACCCGACTGAACTATGGCTACACCTTC	CSADTTRLNYGYTF
TRBJ2-3	.	few	TRBV3-1	TGTGCCAGCGGGAATGGGCAGGGGAACACAGATACGCAGTATTTT	CASGNGQGNTDTQYF
TRBJ2-3	.	.	TRBV7-9	TGTGCCAGCAGCCCTAACGCGGGGACTAGCACAGATACGCAGTATTTT	CASSPNAGTSTDTQYF
TRBJ1-1	.	few	TRBV14	TGTGCCAGCAGCCAAGATTCGGAGGGCGCGGGGGTCACTGAAGCTTTCTTT	CASSQDSEGAGVTEAFF
TRBJ2-3	.	.	TRBV5-1	TGCGCCAGCAGCGCCGACCTTGCGAGGGCAGATACGCAGTATTTT	CASSADLARADTQYF
TRBJ2-3	TRBD2	few	TRBV9	TGTGCCAGCAGCGCCAACGCACCCCTTAGCGGGGGGCCGCAGTATTTT	CASSANAPLSGGPQYF
TRBJ2-2	.	.	TRBV4-2	TGTGCCAGCAGCCAAACAGGGAACACCGGGGAGCTGTTTTTT	CASSQTGNTGELFF
TRBJ1-1	TRBD1	many	TRBV2	TGTGCCAGCAGCGGGGACAGGGGATTCGAAGCTTTCTTT	CASSGDRGFEAFF
TRBJ2-5	.	.	TRBV3-1	TGTGCCAGCAGCCCTAGGGACTACCAAGAGACCCAGTACTTC	CASSPRDYQETQYF
TRBJ1-5	.	few	TRBV6-2/TRBV6-3	TGTGCCAGCAGTTACCCGCTTGGCAGGGATTGGGGGCAGCCCCAGCATTTT	CASSYPLGRDWGQPQHF
TRBJ2-5	.	few	TRBV7-3	TGTGCCAGCAGCTTAAATCCTAGCGTGGAGACCCAGTACTTC	CASSLNPSVETQYF
TRBJ1-2	.	few	TRBV4-3	TGCGCCAGCAGCCAGGCGAATGGACTCTATGGCTACACCTTC	CASSQANGLYGYTF
TRBJ2-6	.	.	TRBV18	TGTGCCAGCTCAGAAAGGGGGGCTGGGGCCAACGTCCTGACTTTC	CASSERGAGANVLTF